These 30 T cell receptor beta chains originate from one sample sequenced in a study of cytomegalovirus exposure and HLA in healthy donors. Primers: 60 Vbeta forward and 13 Jbeta reverse. Profiling relied on immunoSEQ multiplex PCR, and the TCRdb table lists in-frame clones only, not all of them. The sample has about 65,000 clones, more than 75% seen once; the top ten hold less than 3.5%. The sample consisted of PBMCs. These receptors were collected from a girl aged 5 to 17 in good health and CMV-seropositive.

The V gene is TRBV4-3, the J gene TRBJ2-1; D perhaps matches TRBD2 (6 bases). CDR3 length: 14 amino acids. Germline V gives CDR1 LGHNA, CDR2 YSLEER. V was clipped by 5 bases and J by 3 bases, with 11 bases between them. CDR3 loop: CASSFSRDYNEQFF. CDR3 coding DNA: TGCGCCAGCAGCTTCTCGCGGGACTACAATGAGCAGTTCTTC.

The rearrangement joins TRBV27 to TRBJ1-2; no firm D call. V was pared by 5 bases and J by 6 bases, with 13 bases between. This CDR3 contains 13 residues. Germline CDR1 MNHEY, CDR2 SMNVEV (reference sequence). The CDR3 reads CASSLIALDGYTF. Written as DNA, the CDR3 is TGTGCCAGCAGTCTCATCGCCCTAGATGGCTACACCTTC.

V usage is TRBV27 and J usage is TRBJ1-5; D gene unclear. The CDR3 loop spans 14 amino acids. Looked up from germline, CDR1 is MNHEY and CDR2 is SMNVEV (reference sequence). Between the trimmed V and J ends, which lost 2 bases and 2 bases, there was a span of 7 bases. The CDR3 loop is CASSLISGNQPQHF. Here the CDR3 DNA reads TGTGCCAGCAGTTTAATCTCGGGCAATCAGCCCCAGCATTTT.

The rearrangement joins TRBV7-8 to TRBJ2-7, with 7 bases lining up with TRBD2. From germline, CDR1 is SGHVS and CDR2 FQNEAQ. The junction had 16 bases not matched to a gene; V was cut back by 5 bases and J by 3 bases. The CDR3 covers 17 residues. The chain's CDR3 is CASSPNRLKTSSYEQYF. CDR3 nucleotide sequence: TGTGCCAGCAGCCCAAACCGACTGAAGACTAGCAGCTACGAGCAGTACTTC.

This rearrangement joins TRBV5-4 to TRBJ2-3; 9 bases map to TRBD2. The germline CDR1 and CDR2 sequences are SGHNT and YYREEE (reference sequence). The length of the CDR3 is 17 residues. V trimming: 3 bases; J trimming: 2 bases; junction bases outside the gene matches: 10. The CDR3 here is CASSSGELAGLTDTQYF. CDR3 coding DNA: TGTGCCAGCAGCTCCGGGGAACTAGCGGGCCTCACAGATACGCAGTATTTT.

The J gene is TRBJ2-7, the V gene TRBV19; D is unresolved. The germline V and J ends were trimmed by 9 bases and 2 bases, with 11 bases remaining between them. This CDR3 has 12 residues. Germline-derived CDR1 and CDR2 are LNHDA and SQIVND (reference sequence). The CDR3 region has the DNA TGTGCCAGCCGTCCAGAAACCTACGAGCAGTACTTC. Amino acid sequence: CASRPETYEQYF.

CDR3 DNA: TGTGCCAGCAGTCAAGGTGGGGACAGGGGGAGAGACTATGGCTACACCTTC. Translating it yields CASSQGGDRGRDYGYTF. This rearrangement joins TRBV28 to TRBJ1-2; 11 nucleotides line up with TRBD1. Germline trimming cut 5 bases from V and 3 bases from J; bases unmatched to any gene: 11. The CDR3 is 17 amino acids. CDR1 is MDHEN and CDR2 is SYDVKM in the germline V gene.

The chain uses TRBV4-2 and TRBJ2-3; 9 bases match TRBD2. Germline V gene lookup returns CDR1 LGHNA and CDR2 YNFKEQ. This CDR3 region has 16 residues. V lost 1 base to trimming and J lost 1 base; unmatched junction nucleotides: 3. The CDR3 bases are TGTGCCAGCAGCCAAGCGAGCGGGGGGCGCACAGATACGCAGTATTTT. It encodes CASSQASGGRTDTQYF.

For the CDR3, the DNA is TGTGCCTGGGACGGACAAGTAGGAAACACCATATATTTT. Its translation is CAWDGQVGNTIYF. V is TRBV30 and J is TRBJ1-3; D is perhaps TRBD1 (5 bases). The CDR3 totals 13 residues. Trimming left V 5 bases short and J 4 bases short, with 12 bases between. Germline CDR1 GTSNPN, CDR2 SVGIG (reference sequence).

The chain combines TRBV7-2 with TRBJ2-5, with TRBD1 matching 7 bases. CDR1 is SGHTA, CDR2 FQGNSA, per germline. The CDR3 consists of 15 residues. The J segment lost 5 bases and the V segment lost 5 bases, leaving 11 bases of the junction unmatched. CDR3 protein: CASSPRQGVGETQYF. The CDR3 bases are TGTGCCAGCAGCCCGAGACAGGGCGTAGGGGAGACCCAGTACTTC.

In this sample, this clone turned up once. The chain employs TRBV7-2 and TRBJ2-1; D uncertain. The length of the CDR3 is 14 residues. Per the germline V gene, CDR1 is SGHTA and CDR2 is FQGNSA. The ends were cut back, 5 bases at V and 0 bases at J, with 8 bases in the middle. CDR3 nucleotides: TGTGCCAGCAGCGTTGTCGGCTCCTACAATGAGCAGTTCTTC. The encoded protein is CASSVVGSYNEQFF.

The rearrangement uses TRBV2 and TRBJ1-5; unclear D gene. CDR3 length: 14 residues. Germline CDR1 is SNHLY and CDR2 is FYNNEI. V was clipped by 6 bases and J by 6 bases, with 15 bases between them. CDR3 amino acids: CASSGPGVRQPQHF. CDR3 coding DNA: TGTGCCAGCAGCGGCCCCGGAGTCCGTCAGCCCCAGCATTTT.

This clone has a handful of counts. The chain uses TRBV6-1 and TRBJ1-1, with 7 positions matching TRBD1. Per germline, CDR1 MNHNS and CDR2 SASEGT. J lost 10 bases, V lost 3 bases, and 2 bases had no gene match. The CDR3 covers 11 residues. The CDR3 region is CASSDNRGAFF. DNA for the CDR3: TGTGCCAGCAGTGATAACAGGGGAGCTTTCTTT.

The CDR3 sequence is CAWSVTREEETQYF. The CDR3 DNA sequence: TGTGCCTGGAGTGTAACGAGGGAAGAAGAGACCCAGTACTTC. The rearrangement joins TRBV30 to TRBJ2-5, with a tentative D call TRBD2 (5 bases). The germline CDR1 and CDR2 sequences are GTSNPN and SVGIG (reference sequence). There are 14 residues in the CDR3. Trimming cost V 0 bases and J 3 bases, with 11 bases left between them.

The CDR3 DNA is TGTGCCAGCTCACCATCAGGGGGAAACGGACGTGGCTACACCTTC. Translated: CASSPSGGNGRGYTF. V is TRBV18 and J is TRBJ1-2; 7 bases are shared with TRBD1. There are 15 residues in the CDR3. Germline V CDR1 and CDR2: KGHSH, LQKENI. The V gene end was trimmed by 2 bases and the J gene end by 7 bases; junction bases not matched to a gene: 10.

This sequence joins TRBV6-6 and TRBJ1-1, with TRBD1 matching 8 bases. The V and J ends lost 6 bases and 1 base, in that order; junction bases with no gene match: 7. This CDR3 is 15 amino acids long. Germline V gene lookup returns CDR1 MNHNY and CDR2 SVGAGI (reference sequence). The CDR3 bases are TGTGCCAGCAGCCTCATACAGGGGGGGAACACTGAAGCTTTCTTT. Translating gives CASSLIQGGNTEAFF.

The genes are TRBV10-3 and TRBJ2-5, with D maybe TRBD2 (5 bases). CDR1 ENHRY and CDR2 SYGVKD come from the germline V gene. The V and J ends lost 2 bases and 5 bases respectively, with 18 bases between them. The CDR3 is made up of 16 amino acids. The CDR3 DNA follows: TGTGCCATCAGTGAGCGGAGCGGAGTTAATTCGGAGACCCAGTACTTC. It is translated as CAISERSGVNSETQYF.

The chain recombines TRBV5-1 with TRBJ1-2, with 8 nucleotides matching TRBD1. Germline V gene sequence: CDR1 SGHRS, CDR2 YFSETQ. There are 13 residues in the CDR3. The V gene end was trimmed by 3 bases and the J gene end by 8 bases; junction bases not matched to a gene: 6. The CDR3 bases are TGCGCCAGCAGCTCGAACAGGGGGTTAGGCTACACCTTC. This gives the protein CASSSNRGLGYTF.

The rearrangement joins TRBV5-1 to TRBJ1-1; 10 nucleotides agree with TRBD1. Per germline, CDR1 SGHRS and CDR2 YFSETQ. The J segment lost 7 bases and the V segment lost 4 bases, leaving 4 bases of the junction unmatched. The CDR3 loop spans 13 amino acids. The CDR3 DNA sequence: TGCGCCAGCAGCAAGGGACAGGGGCTTGAAGCTTTCTTT. Translated, it gives CASSKGQGLEAFF.

The V and J genes are TRBV25-1 and TRBJ2-7, with a tentative D call TRBD2 (6 bases). The CDR3 covers 15 residues. V was cut by 4 bases and J by 2 bases, with 15 bases left in between. Germline V lookup: CDR1 MGHDK, CDR2 SYGVNS. The CDR3 DNA is TGTGCCAGCAGTGCCGGGACTTCCCCCACCTACGAGCAGTACTTC. Amino acids: CASSAGTSPTYEQYF.

This chain links TRBV28 with TRBJ2-5; perhaps TRBD1 as D (6 bases). This CDR3 is built from 13 residues. Germline V gene lookup returns CDR1 MDHEN and CDR2 SYDVKM. Trimming stripped 5 bases from V and 5 bases from J, with 12 bases between. The CDR3 protein is CASSPQGSETQYF. CDR3 bases: TGTGCCAGCAGTCCCCAGGGGTCGGAGACCCAGTACTTC. The whole variable domain, filled in from reference TRBV28 and TRBJ2-5, reads DVKVTQSSRYLVKRTGEKVFLECVQDMDHENMFWYRQDPGLGLRLIYFSYDVKMKEKGDIPEGYSVSREKKERFSLILESASTNQTSMYLCASSPQGSETQYFGPGTRLLVL.

The table lists this clone with a few counts. The V and J genes are TRBV7-2 and TRBJ2-4, with D tentatively TRBD1 (7 bases). CDR1 and CDR2 (germline): SGHTA, FQGNSA. The CDR3 length is 16 residues. V lost 1 base to trimming and J lost 1 base, with 11 bases between them. DNA for the CDR3: TGTGCCAGCAGCTTAGAGGGGGGACAGGCCAAAAACATTCAGTACTTC. It encodes CASSLEGGQAKNIQYF.

As DNA, the CDR3 is TGTGCCAGCTCACCGGTTAGCACTGAAGCTTTCTTT. Amino acids: CASSPVSTEAFF. V is TRBV18 and J is TRBJ1-1; D not resolved. Germline CDR1 reads KGHSH; CDR2 reads LQKENI. V was clipped by 3 bases and J by 4 bases, with 6 bases between them. This CDR3 has 12 residues.

The rearrangement joins TRBV7-8 to TRBJ1-5; D possibly corresponds to TRBD1 (6 bases). The CDR3 sequence is 16 residues long. Germline-derived CDR1 and CDR2 are SGHVS and FQNEAQ. V lost 3 bases, J lost 3 bases, and 15 bases lay in between. The CDR3 DNA reads as TGTGCCAGCAGCTTTGGCGTGCGGGGGCACAATCAGCCCCAGCATTTT. This codes for CASSFGVRGHNQPQHF.

V is TRBV2 and J is TRBJ2-7; TRBD1 agrees at 9 bases. CDR3 size: 15 residues. The J segment lost 4 bases and the V segment lost 8 bases, leaving 12 bases of the junction unmatched. In germline, CDR1 is SNHLY, CDR2 FYNNEI. This CDR3 reads CASGGTGGASYEQYF. The CDR3 DNA is TGTGCCAGCGGAGGAACAGGGGGCGCGTCTTACGAGCAGTACTTC.

This clone was detected only a few times. V usage is TRBV7-2 and J usage is TRBJ1-1; no reliable D call. Germline V lookup: CDR1 SGHTA, CDR2 FQGNSA. CDR3 size: 14 residues. The V gene lost 5 bases and the J gene lost 1 base, with 11 bases spanning the gap. The CDR3 reads CASSRLQANTEAFF. In DNA form, the CDR3 reads TGTGCCAGCAGCAGGCTCCAGGCGAACACTGAAGCTTTCTTT.

The chain recombines TRBV16 with TRBJ1-5; 7 bases fit TRBD1. Germline V gives CDR1 KGHSY, CDR2 FQNENV. With V trimmed by 3 bases and J by 3 bases, 5 bases remained unmatched. The CDR3 has 15 residues. The CDR3 spells CASSQGQRYNQPQHF. CDR3 DNA: TGTGCCAGCAGCCAGGGACAGAGATACAATCAGCCCCAGCATTTT.

This clone was detected only a few times. V usage is TRBV19 and J usage is TRBJ2-7; unclear D gene. Germline loops: CDR1 LNHDA, CDR2 SQIVND (reference sequence). Trimming took off 2 bases at V and 6 bases at J, with 17 bases between the two ends. The length of the CDR3 is 15 residues. CDR3 bases: TGTGCCAGTAGTATACCCTCCACTATCCCTGTCGAGCAGTACTTC. It yields the protein CASSIPSTIPVEQYF.

This clone has just one count. The CDR3 region has the DNA TGTGCCAGCAGCTTAGCTGAAGCGGGAGGTGAGCAGTTCTTC. The encoded protein is CASSLAEAGGEQFF. J is TRBJ2-1 and V is TRBV7-9; TRBD2 matches 9 bases. Germline V gene data show CDR1 as SEHNR and CDR2 as FQNEAQ (reference sequence). With V trimmed by 0 bases and J by 9 bases, 3 bases remained unmatched. The CDR3 has 14 residues. Variable domain in full (rest from reference TRBV7-9 and TRBJ2-1): DTGVSQNPRHKITKRGQNVTFRCDPISEHNRLYWYRQTLGQGPEFLTYFQNEAQLEKSRLLSDRFSAERPKGSFSTLEIQRTEQGDSAMYLCASSLAEAGGEQFFGPGTRLTVL.

This rearrangement joins TRBV5-1 to TRBJ1-1, with 9 bases lining up with TRBD1. CDR1 is SGHRS, CDR2 YFSETQ, per germline. J lost 6 bases, V lost 4 bases, and 1 base had no gene match. This CDR3 spans 12 amino acids. CDR3 loop: CASSRTGAEAFF. Here the CDR3 DNA reads TGCGCCAGCAGCAGGACAGGGGCTGAAGCTTTCTTT.